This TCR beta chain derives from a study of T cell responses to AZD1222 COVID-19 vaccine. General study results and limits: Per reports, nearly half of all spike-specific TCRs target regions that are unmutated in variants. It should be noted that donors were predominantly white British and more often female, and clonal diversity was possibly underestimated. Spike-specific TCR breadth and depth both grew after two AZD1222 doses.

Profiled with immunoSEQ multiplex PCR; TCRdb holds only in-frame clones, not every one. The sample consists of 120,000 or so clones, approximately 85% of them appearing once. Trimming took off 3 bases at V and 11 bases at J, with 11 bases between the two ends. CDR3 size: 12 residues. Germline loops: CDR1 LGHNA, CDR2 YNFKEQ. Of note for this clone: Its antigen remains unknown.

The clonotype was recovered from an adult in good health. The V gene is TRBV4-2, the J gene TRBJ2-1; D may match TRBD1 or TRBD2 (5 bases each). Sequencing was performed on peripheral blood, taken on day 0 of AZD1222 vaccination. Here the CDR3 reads CASSHERGKQFF. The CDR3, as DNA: TGTGCCAGCAGCCACGAGAGGGGCAAGCAGTTCTTC.